This T cell receptor beta chain was recovered during a study of cytomegalovirus exposure and HLA in healthy donors. Germline lookup yields CDR1 SGHTA and CDR2 FQGNSA. This CDR3 is built from 15 residues. The J segment lost 2 bases and the V segment lost 4 bases, leaving 3 bases of the junction unmatched. Primers for the PCR totalled 60 Vbeta and 13 Jbeta. The repertoire was sequenced with immunoSEQ multiplex PCR; TCRdb's copy has only in-frame clones and lacks some. The sample includes some 63,000 clones, about four fifths of them seen just once. This rearrangement joins TRBV7-2 to TRBJ2-7, with 12 positions matching TRBD2. The TCR was taken from a woman aged 40 to 55 in good health and CMV-seronegative. The sequenced sample was PBMCs. This CDR3 is CASSYLAGGPYEQYF. In nucleotides, the CDR3 is TGTGCCAGCAGCTATCTAGCGGGAGGGCCCTACGAGCAGTACTTC.